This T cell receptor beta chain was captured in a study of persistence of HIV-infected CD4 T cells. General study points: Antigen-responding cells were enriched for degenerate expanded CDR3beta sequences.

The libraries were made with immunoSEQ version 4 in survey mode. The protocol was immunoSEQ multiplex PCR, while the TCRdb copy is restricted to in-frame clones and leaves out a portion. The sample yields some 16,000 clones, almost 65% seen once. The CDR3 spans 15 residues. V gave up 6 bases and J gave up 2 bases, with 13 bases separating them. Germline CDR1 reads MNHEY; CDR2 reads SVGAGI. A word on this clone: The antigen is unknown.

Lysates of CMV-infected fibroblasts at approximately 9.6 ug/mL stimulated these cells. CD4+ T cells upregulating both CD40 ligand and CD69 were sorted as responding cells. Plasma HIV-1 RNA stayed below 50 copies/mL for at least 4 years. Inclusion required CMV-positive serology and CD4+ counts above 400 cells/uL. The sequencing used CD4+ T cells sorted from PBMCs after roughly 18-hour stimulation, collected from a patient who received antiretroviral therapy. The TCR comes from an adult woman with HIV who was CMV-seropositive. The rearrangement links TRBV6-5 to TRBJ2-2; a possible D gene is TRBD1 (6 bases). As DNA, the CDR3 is TGTGCCAGCAGCTCCGGACAGTTTAACACCGGGGAGCTGTTTTTT. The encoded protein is CASSSGQFNTGELFF.